This T cell receptor beta chain originates from a study of cytomegalovirus exposure and HLA in healthy donors. Study-level results: Some highly shared sequence variants likely arose as a pipeline artifact. An analysis done earlier found most TCR beta V segments productive about 87% or about 30% of the time.

The PCR ran on 60 Vbeta and 13 Jbeta primers. The protocol was immunoSEQ multiplex PCR, while the TCRdb copy is restricted to in-frame clones and leaves out a portion. Of 100,000 or so clones listed, approximately 65% are singletons. V lost 1 base and J lost 8, with 11 bases in between. The CDR3 has 13 residues. Per the germline V gene, CDR1 is MGHRA and CDR2 is YSYEKL. Remarks on this clone: Its matching antigen is unknown.

The chain has TRBV4-1 and TRBJ1-2, with D possibly matching TRBD1 (6 bases). The clonotype originates from a woman aged 25-40 years in good health and CMV-seropositive. Input material: PBMCs. The CDR3 sequence is CASSQVGGCGYTF. The CDR3 coding sequence is TGCGCCAGCAGCCAAGTAGGGGGTTGCGGCTACACCTTC.